This entry lists 2 T cell receptor beta chains sequenced from one sample in a study of T cells of healthy individuals. TCRdb reprocessed the 5' RACE reads with MiXCR, giving one entry per CDR3 protein. The sample lists 45,000 to 60,000 distinct CDR3 sequences, approximately 15% occurring once. All receptors come from a human donor in good health.

This clonotype was detected ten times or more. The chain joins TRBV2 to TRBJ2-3; D remains ambiguous. The V gene lost 0 bases and the J gene lost 2 bases, with 12 bases spanning the gap. The CDR3 spans 16 residues. Germline V gene lookup returns CDR1 SNHLY and CDR2 FYNNEI. This CDR3 reads CASSEARLENTDTQYF. The CDR3 DNA sequence: TGTGCCAGCAGTGAAGCGCGGCTCGAGAACACAGATACGCAGTATTTT.

This clonotype was recorded once. Here the CDR3 reads CASSQPRWARREQYF. CDR3 sequence (DNA): TGCGCCAGCAGCCAACCTCGGTGGGCGCGTCGCGAGCAGTACTTC. The V and J genes are TRBV4-1 and TRBJ2-7; unclear D gene. Germline V gene lookup returns CDR1 MGHRA and CDR2 YSYEKL. Trimming left V 2 bases short and J 6 bases short, with 17 bases between. The CDR3 contains 15 residues.